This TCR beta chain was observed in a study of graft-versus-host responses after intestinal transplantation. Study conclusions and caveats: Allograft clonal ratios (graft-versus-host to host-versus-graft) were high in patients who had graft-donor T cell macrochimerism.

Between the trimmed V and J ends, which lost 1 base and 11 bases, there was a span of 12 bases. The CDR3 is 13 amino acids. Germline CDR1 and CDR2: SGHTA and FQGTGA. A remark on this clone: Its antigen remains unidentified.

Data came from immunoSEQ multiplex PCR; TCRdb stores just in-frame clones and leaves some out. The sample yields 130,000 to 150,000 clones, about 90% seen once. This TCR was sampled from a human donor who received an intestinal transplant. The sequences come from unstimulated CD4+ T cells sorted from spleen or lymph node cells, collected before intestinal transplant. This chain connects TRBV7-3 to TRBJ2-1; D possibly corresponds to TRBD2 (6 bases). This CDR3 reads CASSLMRTTQQFF. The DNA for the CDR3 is TGTGCCAGCAGCTTAATGCGGACTACGCAGCAGTTCTTC.